These 27 T cell receptor beta chains share one sample of origin, sequenced in a study of T cells after posttransplantation cyclophosphamide. A marrow graft followed busulfan-fludarabine conditioning, with cyclophosphamide on days +3 and +4. Measured with immunoSEQ multiplex PCR; TCRdb has only the in-frame clones, and not every one. The sample includes over 15,000 clones, none of them occurring once. Sequencing used PBMCs, obtained after allogeneic stem cell transplant with posttransplant cyclophosphamide. Receptor source: a female patient aged 30 to 40 who received an allogeneic stem cell transplant from a related donor, was CMV-positive, and had no GVHD. Some T cells here may be from the graft donor.

There are a few counts of this clone. This chain connects TRBV30 to TRBJ1-6, with a possible D match to TRBD1 (5 bases). Per germline, CDR1 GTSNPN and CDR2 SVGIG (reference sequence). Trimming cost V 0 bases and J 7 bases, with 16 bases left between them. The CDR3 is 16 amino acids. The CDR3 protein is CAWSVMAGTPNSPLHF. CDR3 DNA sequence: TGTGCCTGGAGTGTAATGGCGGGGACTCCCAATTCACCCCTCCACTTT.

This clone came up many times. The chain couples TRBV19 to TRBJ2-7; 7 bases agree with TRBD1. CDR1 and CDR2 from the germline V gene are LNHDA and SQIVND (reference sequence). With 6 bases clipped from V and 7 bases from J, the junction kept 15 bases outside the gene matches. The CDR3 length is 15 residues. CDR3 DNA: TGTGCCAGTAGCTCTATGACAGGGATGAACTGGGAGCAGTACTTC. It yields the protein CASSSMTGMNWEQYF.

This clone came up many times. The chain links TRBV27 to TRBJ2-7; 15 bases are a match to TRBD2. The CDR3 sequence is 17 residues long. J gave up 6 bases and V 3 bases, and 9 bases lay outside the gene matches. CDR1 is MNHEY, CDR2 SMNVEV, per germline (reference sequence). CDR3 residues: CASSFLGLAGGPGEQYF. The CDR3 DNA reads as TGTGCCAGCAGTTTCCTCGGACTAGCGGGAGGGCCGGGCGAGCAGTACTTC.

This clone was observed many times. The V and J genes are TRBV18 and TRBJ1-1, with 7 bases identical to TRBD1. J was trimmed by 4 bases and V by 4 bases; bases with no gene match: 9. Looked up from germline, CDR1 is KGHSH and CDR2 is LQKENI. The CDR3 runs to 15 residues. The CDR3 loop reads CASSQQGQESTEAFF. The DNA for the CDR3 is TGTGCCAGCTCACAACAAGGACAGGAATCCACTGAAGCTTTCTTT.

This clone was detected ten times or more. The genes are TRBV11-1 and TRBJ2-1, with 7 bases that match TRBD2. The V and J ends lost 5 bases and 7 bases, in that order; junction bases with no gene match: 8. The CDR3 extends over 14 amino acids. CDR1 SGHAT and CDR2 FQDESV come from the germline V gene (reference sequence). CDR3 DNA: TGTGCCAGCAGCCGCCGCTGGACTAGTAATGAGCAGTTCTTC. Protein: CASSRRWTSNEQFF.

This clone occurred a few times. The V call is TRBV25-1, the J call TRBJ2-5; 7 bases are a match to TRBD2. Germline values: CDR1 MGHDK, CDR2 SYGVNS. Germline trimming cut 4 bases from V and 11 bases from J; bases unmatched to any gene: 13. The CDR3 runs 14 residues. The CDR3 here is CASSATSERIEQYF. The CDR3 nucleotides read TGTGCCAGCAGTGCCACTAGCGAGCGTATAGAGCAGTACTTC. Combining the CDR3 with reference TRBV25-1 and TRBJ2-5 gives the whole variable domain EADIYQTPRYLVIGTGKKITLECSQTMGHDKMYWYQQDPGMELHLIHYSYGVNSTEKGDLSSESTVSRIRTEHFPLTLESARPSHTSQYLCASSATSERIEQYFGPGTRLLVL.

There are many counts of this clone. This chain links TRBV5-6 with TRBJ1-4; the match to TRBD1 covers 8 bases. Germline V gene lookup returns CDR1 SGHDT and CDR2 YYEEEE. After removal of 3 bases from V and 10 bases from J, the junction contained 2 bases not matched to a gene. The CDR3 has 12 amino acids. Here the CDR3 DNA reads TGTGCCAGCAGCTCGACAGGGGCAAAACTGTTTTTT. It codes for CASSSTGAKLFF.

This clone was counted ten times or more. The chain carries TRBV5-1 and TRBJ2-2; TRBD1 might be the D (5 bases). CDR1 and CDR2 (germline): SGHRS, YFSETQ. The CDR3 extends over 14 amino acids. V shed 7 bases and J shed 1 base, with 11 bases lying between them. DNA for the CDR3: TGCGCCAGCCTCTCAGGGCTGAACACCGGGGAGCTGTTTTTT. Translating gives CASLSGLNTGELFF.

This clone has a count of ten or more. V and J are TRBV7-5 and TRBJ1-1; the table names TRBD1, a call not compared with the DNA. TRBV7-5 is shown as a pseudogene. The CDR3 consists of 12 residues. CDR3: CASSLIGPEAFF. CDR3 coding DNA: TGTGCCAGCAGCTTAATTGGGCCTGAAGCTTTCTTT.

This clone came up many times. This chain links TRBV14 with TRBJ2-7; D uncertain. Germline loops: CDR1 SGHDN, CDR2 FVKESK. The CDR3 has 15 amino acids. V was cut by 2 bases and J by 7 bases, with 18 bases left in between. This chain's CDR3 is CASSQIESTSDEQYF. The DNA for the CDR3 is TGTGCCAGCAGCCAAATAGAGAGTACAAGCGATGAGCAGTACTTC.

This clone was seen at least ten times. This chain joins TRBV2 and TRBJ2-7, with 12 bases identical to TRBD2. Germline V gene sequence: CDR1 SNHLY, CDR2 FYNNEI. The CDR3 runs 16 residues. The V and J ends lost 4 bases and 2 bases, in that order; junction bases with no gene match: 6. The CDR3 loop is CASSVLAGGDTYEQYF. For the CDR3, the DNA is TGTGCCAGCAGTGTCCTAGCGGGAGGGGACACCTACGAGCAGTACTTC.

Ten or more counts support this clone. The V and J genes are TRBV2 and TRBJ2-2, with D perhaps matching TRBD2 (5 bases). This CDR3 spans 14 amino acids. Germline V gives CDR1 SNHLY, CDR2 FYNNEI. V lost 9 bases, J lost 7 bases, and 18 bases lay in between. The CDR3 sequence: CASAIVGAGGELFF. CDR3 nucleotides: TGTGCCAGTGCTATCGTAGGCGCGGGCGGGGAGCTGTTTTTT.

At least ten counts were recorded for this clone. This sequence joins TRBV28 and TRBJ2-1; 9 nucleotides align to TRBD1. Germline CDR1 reads MDHEN; CDR2 reads SYDVKM. The V segment lost 6 bases and the J segment 2 bases; nucleotides outside the gene matches: 17. This CDR3 is 19 amino acids long. The CDR3 spells CASSSPFKTGGAAYNEQFF. CDR3 nucleotides: TGTGCCAGCAGCAGTCCTTTCAAGACAGGGGGGGCCGCCTACAATGAGCAGTTCTTC.

This rearrangement joins TRBV28 to TRBJ2-5; 7 bases agree with TRBD2. The assigned J gene may be wrong: the sequence end matches TRBJ2-7 better. There are 14 residues in the CDR3. The germline V gene has CDR1 MDHEN and CDR2 SYDVKM. CDR3 nucleotides: TGTGCCAGCACCCCCATGGGGGGGTCCTACGAGCAGTACTTC. This encodes CASTPMGGSYEQYF.

This clone was observed at least ten times. J is TRBJ2-1 and V is TRBV6-5, with a weak D call TRBD1 (7 bases). The CDR3 has 16 residues. The germline V gene has CDR1 MNHEY and CDR2 SVGAGI. The germline V and J ends were trimmed by 4 bases and 4 bases, with 17 bases remaining between them. The CDR3 loop is CASSFSTGDSYNEQFF. The CDR3 DNA follows: TGTGCCAGCAGTTTCTCTACGGGGGACAGTTACAATGAGCAGTTCTTC.

The table lists this clone with many counts. The chain has TRBV19 and TRBJ2-1; weak D call: TRBD1 (5 bases). The length of the CDR3 is 13 residues. CDR1 and CDR2 (germline): LNHDA, SQIVND (reference sequence). V was pared by 5 bases and J by 4 bases, with 9 bases between. The CDR3 DNA is TGTGCCAGTAGTCGGACACTGTACAATGAGCAGTTCTTC. Translation: CASSRTLYNEQFF.

Sample share makes this clone medium-sized. The chain carries TRBV19 and TRBJ1-4, with D tentatively TRBD1 (6 bases). Trimming cost V 3 bases and J 8 bases, with 7 bases left between them. The CDR3 runs to 12 residues. CDR1 and CDR2 (germline): LNHDA, SQIVND (reference sequence). The CDR3 DNA follows: TGTGCCAGTAGTATCAGGGGCGAAAAACTGTTTTTT. The encoded protein is CASSIRGEKLFF.

This clone has a count of ten or more. This chain uses TRBV5-4 with TRBJ2-2, with D maybe TRBD2 (7 bases). The CDR3 spans 15 residues. Between the trimmed V and J ends, which lost 3 bases and 7 bases, there was a span of 16 bases. Germline CDR1 and CDR2: SGHNT and YYREEE (reference sequence). The CDR3 coding sequence is TGTGCCAGCAGCTCAATGAGGGGGAGGGGCGGGGAGCTGTTTTTT. Translated, it gives CASSSMRGRGGELFF.

This clone was seen at least ten times. The chain links TRBV7-2 to TRBJ2-1, with TRBD2 identical over 9 bases. The J segment lost 8 bases and the V segment lost 1 base, leaving 9 bases of the junction unmatched. The CDR3 runs 16 residues. Germline CDR1 is SGHTA and CDR2 is FQGNSA. The CDR3 loop is CASSLVRAGGAHEQFF. Here the CDR3 DNA reads TGTGCCAGCAGCTTAGTTAGAGCGGGAGGAGCCCATGAGCAGTTCTTC.

This clone has ten or more counts. The chain has TRBV5-4 and TRBJ2-1, with D tentatively TRBD1 (5 bases). The length of the CDR3 is 15 residues. Trimming pared 2 bases from V and 1 base from J, leaving 10 bases between. CDR1 is SGHNT and CDR2 is YYREEE in the germline V gene (reference sequence). CDR3 residues: CASSLGQGSYNEQFF. CDR3 nucleotide sequence: TGTGCCAGCAGCTTAGGTCAGGGATCCTACAATGAGCAGTTCTTC. Based on the CDR3 plus reference TRBV5-4 and TRBJ2-1, the full variable domain is ETGVTQSPTHLIKTRGQQVTLRCSSQSGHNTVSWYQQALGQGPQFIFQYYREEENGRGNFPPRFSGLQFPNYSSELNVNALELDDSALYLCASSLGQGSYNEQFFGPGTRLTVL.

This clone has at least ten counts. V gene TRBV4-1 combines with J gene TRBJ2-5, with D perhaps matching TRBD2 (6 bases). Germline assignment: CDR1 MGHRA and CDR2 YSYEKL. The CDR3 contains 16 residues. Trimming pared 2 bases from V and 5 bases from J, leaving 18 bases between. The CDR3 bases are TGCGCCAGCAGCCAACGCCGGGACTTCCCGTCGGAGACCCAGTACTTC. This encodes CASSQRRDFPSETQYF.

This clone was detected ten times or more. CDR3 residues: CAWNLDRDADTQYF. CDR3 in DNA: TGTGCCTGGAACTTGGACAGGGATGCAGATACGCAGTATTTT. This chain links TRBV30 with TRBJ2-3, with 8 bases fitting TRBD1. The CDR3 covers 14 residues. The V gene's germline CDR1 is GTSNPN and CDR2 SVGIG (reference sequence). V shed 4 bases and J 4 bases; nucleotides not matched to a gene: 7.

This clone was counted many times. The rearrangement links TRBV5-4 to TRBJ2-5, with D tentatively TRBD1 (5 bases). CDR1 is SGHNT and CDR2 is YYREEE in the germline V gene (reference sequence). V dropped 0 bases and J dropped 5 bases, with 14 bases sitting between them. CDR3 length equals 15 residues. In nucleotides, the CDR3 is TGTGCCAGCAGCTTGGTGGGCAGGACATGGGAGACCCAGTACTTC. It encodes CASSLVGRTWETQYF.

This clone was counted many times. The genes are TRBV11-2 and TRBJ2-2; D call uncertain. V dropped 3 bases and J dropped 6 bases, with 8 bases sitting between them. The CDR3 totals 13 residues. CDR1 is SGHAT and CDR2 is FQNNGV in the germline V gene. The DNA of the CDR3 is TGTGCCAGCAGCTTGGCCTCCTCCGGGGAGCTGTTTTTT. Protein sequence: CASSLASSGELFF.

This clone has at least ten counts. The V and J genes are TRBV30 and TRBJ2-3; D is undetermined. The germline V and J ends were trimmed by 1 base and 5 bases, with 4 bases remaining between them. Germline V gives CDR1 GTSNPN, CDR2 SVGIG (reference sequence). This CDR3 region has 11 residues. The CDR3 spells CAWSGRDTQYF. The CDR3, as DNA: TGTGCCTGGAGTGGGAGAGATACGCAGTATTTT.

The sample holds many counts of this clone. This chain joins TRBV23-1 and TRBJ2-7, with a tentative D call TRBD1 (6 bases). TRBV23-1 belongs to the ORF category, with a function that is uncertain. V was clipped by 2 bases and J by 6 bases, with 11 bases between them. The CDR3 length is 13 residues. The CDR3 DNA sequence: TGCGCCAGCAGTCAAAACAGGGAAGGCGAGCAGTACTTC. Amino acids: CASSQNREGEQYF.

The sample holds many counts of this clone. The chain uses TRBV29-1 and TRBJ1-2, with 9 bases fitting TRBD1. Germline V gives CDR1 SQVTM, CDR2 ANQGSEA. The CDR3 loop spans 15 amino acids. V was pared by 4 bases and J by 0 bases, with 6 bases of the junction left unmatched. CDR3 protein: CSVGGQGSANYGYTF. DNA for the CDR3: TGCAGCGTTGGGGGACAGGGCTCAGCTAACTATGGCTACACCTTC.